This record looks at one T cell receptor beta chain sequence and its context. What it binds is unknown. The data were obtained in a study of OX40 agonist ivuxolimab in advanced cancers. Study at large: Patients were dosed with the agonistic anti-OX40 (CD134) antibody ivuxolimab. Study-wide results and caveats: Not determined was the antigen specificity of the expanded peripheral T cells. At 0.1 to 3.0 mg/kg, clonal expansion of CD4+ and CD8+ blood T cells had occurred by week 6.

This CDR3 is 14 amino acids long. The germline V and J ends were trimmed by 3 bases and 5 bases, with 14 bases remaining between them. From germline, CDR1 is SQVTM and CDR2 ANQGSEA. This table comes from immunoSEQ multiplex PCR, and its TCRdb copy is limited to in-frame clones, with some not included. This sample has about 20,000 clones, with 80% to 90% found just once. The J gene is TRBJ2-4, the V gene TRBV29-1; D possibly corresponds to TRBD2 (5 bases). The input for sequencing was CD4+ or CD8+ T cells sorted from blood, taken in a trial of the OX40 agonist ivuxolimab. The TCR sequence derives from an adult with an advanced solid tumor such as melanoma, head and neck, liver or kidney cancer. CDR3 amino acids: CSVDELPGENIQYF. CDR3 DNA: TGCAGCGTTGACGAACTTCCCGGGGAAAACATTCAGTACTTC.